Listed below are T cell receptor beta chains from one sample, sequenced in a study of cytomegalovirus exposure and HLA in healthy donors. The table came from immunoSEQ multiplex PCR; TCRdb's copy has only in-frame clones and leaves some out. This sample has 180,000 or so clones, with 82% found just once. Sequenced: PBMCs. The origin of the receptors is a male donor in good health and CMV-seronegative. Both conserved end residues are trimmed from each CDR3. Clone size appears in some rows only: once, few, many, or a class for an expanded clone.

clone_size	v_call	j_call	cdr3_aa
.	TRBV11-2	TRBJ1-2	ASSLYTNYGYT
.	TRBV6-5	TRBJ1-2	ASSESGFYGYT
.	TRBV5-5	TRBJ2-6	ASNLGPSWTNVLT
.	TRBV7-3	TRBJ1-3	ASSLQGAPGNTIY
.	TRBV6-6	TRBJ1-1	ASSPREWVGTEAF
.	TRBV7-9	TRBJ1-6	ASSPARDSPLH
.	TRBV7-3	TRBJ1-4	ASSLSRDEKLF
.	TRBV18	TRBJ2-1	ASSPKQQGSRDEQF
once	TRBV5-1	TRBJ2-7	ASSLVPLHEQY
.	TRBV6-1	TRBJ1-2	ASSLGPSDGGYT
.	TRBV9	TRBJ2-1	ASSVDLRGKYNEQF
.	TRBV5-4	TRBJ2-2	ASSLDPGLNTGELF
.	TRBV10-1	TRBJ2-3	ASNRGQGRTDTQY
.	TRBV27	TRBJ1-1	ASSLNLDRKAF
once	TRBV29-1	TRBJ1-1	SVGTGPAEAF
.	TRBV6-6	TRBJ1-3	ASTASGGLGGNTIY
once	TRBV5-4	TRBJ2-2	ASSFDRNTGELF
.	TRBV6-5	TRBJ1-2	ASSEWAANYGYT
.	TRBV7-3	TRBJ1-2	ASSSQAGLSKYGYT
.	TRBV10-1	TRBJ2-7	ASSPLAGEHEQY
.	TRBV23-1	TRBJ2-7	ASSQSRTAYEQY
.	TRBV27	TRBJ1-2	ASRPQGAGYGYT
.	TRBV28	TRBJ2-1	ASSSRDNEQF
.	TRBV10-3	TRBJ2-5	AISGSRRGVETQY
.	TRBV19	TRBJ2-3	ASGRGQGSTDTQY
.	TRBV11-2	TRBJ2-7	ASSSRLAGGPYEQY
.	TRBV6-6	TRBJ1-2	ASSRQADNYGYT
.	TRBV27	TRBJ1-6	ASSLTESRLYNSPLH
.	TRBV27	TRBJ2-3	ASSLLTGGPERTDTQY
.	TRBV7-9	TRBJ1-2	ASAGSGYGYT
.	TRBV19	TRBJ1-4	ASSTTGQGILPNEKLF
.	TRBV6-4	TRBJ2-1	ASSHAATLSYNEQF
.	TRBV6-5	TRBJ1-2	ASGAQGANYGYT
.	TRBV19	TRBJ1-1	ASSVKHEAF
few	TRBV29-1	TRBJ2-2	SVESGREGRGGELF
few	TRBV6-5	TRBJ1-2	ASSYRGRNYGYT
once	TRBV4-2	TRBJ1-4	ASSQADRGNNEKLF
.	TRBV28	.	ASSKIYEQY
.	TRBV4-3	TRBJ1-4	ASSQDMAGLGKLF
.	TRBV5-8	TRBJ2-5	ASSLGLYQETQY
.	TRBV25-1	TRBJ1-1	ASSDPGTGTNTEAF
few	TRBV29-1	TRBJ2-7	SAGQGGYEQY
.	TRBV6-1	TRBJ2-5	ASRPVVGSEQY
.	TRBV6-6	TRBJ1-6	ALQDRNNSPLH
.	TRBV6-5	TRBJ2-5	ASSYWGSGGVETQY
.	TRBV6-5	TRBJ1-5	ATCRQPNQPQH
.	TRBV5-6	TRBJ1-5	ASTIGGDSNQPQH